This T cell receptor (beta chain) was sequenced during a study of early T cells in non-severe SARS-CoV-2 infection (dated by TCRdb to 2020 to 2023). Study-wide context: Bulk RNA from unsorted whole blood was used for TCR sequencing, so alpha and beta chains could not be paired. Study-wide findings and limitations: Matching against VDJdb was skewed toward anti-spike CD8 responses, likely underestimated virus-specific expansions, and missed private and CD4 specificities.

CDR1 and CDR2 (MDHEN, SYDVKM) derive from the germline V gene. The CDR3 sequence holds 14 residues, the cysteine and phenylalanine included. Only CDR3 DNA is held: 42 bases, read in frame from base 1. Trimming takes 1 base from V and 2 bases from J, and the germline ends sit 8 bases apart. The study was a case-control design nested within a healthcare worker cohort in London, UK, with weekly nasopharyngeal swab PCR tests and blood sampling. Healthcare workers were recruited during the week of the UK lockdown, between 23 and 31 March 2020, and followed weekly for up to about 15 weeks. The library was made by 5' RACE. The instrument given in TCRdb is NextSeq 500. The TCR library protocol attached unique molecular identifiers to individual cDNA molecules to correct for sequencing error and PCR bias. Both TCR alpha and beta chains were sequenced, and tight co-correlation was observed between alpha and beta sequence abundances in each sample. The study's processing was this. V gene, J gene and CDR3 annotation of TCR sequences was performed with Decombinator V4. Expanded TCRs were defined as changing significantly between any two time points under a Poisson model with p below 0.0001. TCR abundances were normalised to the total number of TCRs sequenced per sample and were expressed as counts per million. TRAV1-2 paired with TRAJ12, TRAJ20 or TRAJ33 defined MAIT TCRs, while TRAV10 paired with TRAJ18 defined iNKT TCRs. A search of VDJdb, accessed on 1 November 2021, was run for TCRs annotated to CMV, EBV and SARS-CoV-2, with TCRs annotated for multiple antigens excluded. Using fastp trimming at Q25 and MiXCR clonotype assembly, TCRdb reanalyzed the public sequencing data and kept in-frame beta chains. Each record represents a unique CDR3 protein, reported with the most common genes and DNA among its rows. The V and J calls shown here were made by TCRdb, not taken from the authors' results. The sample includes 35,000 to 45,000 distinct CDR3 sequences, with 12% observed a single time. 15% to 20% of the sample rests with the top ten.

Ten or more counts support this clonotype. This clone's antigen is unknown. The record has no base qualities; no much larger clone is one base away. In this chain, TRBV28 is recombined with TRBJ1-2; a tentative D call is TRBD1 (6 bases match). The TCR was taken from an adult who was a healthcare worker with PCR-confirmed SARS-CoV-2 infection or an uninfected control (not recorded which). Material: whole blood. The DNA reads as follows: TGTGCCAGCAGTTTATTGGGGGGCAACTATGGCTACACCTTC. It specifies CASSLLGGNYGYTF.